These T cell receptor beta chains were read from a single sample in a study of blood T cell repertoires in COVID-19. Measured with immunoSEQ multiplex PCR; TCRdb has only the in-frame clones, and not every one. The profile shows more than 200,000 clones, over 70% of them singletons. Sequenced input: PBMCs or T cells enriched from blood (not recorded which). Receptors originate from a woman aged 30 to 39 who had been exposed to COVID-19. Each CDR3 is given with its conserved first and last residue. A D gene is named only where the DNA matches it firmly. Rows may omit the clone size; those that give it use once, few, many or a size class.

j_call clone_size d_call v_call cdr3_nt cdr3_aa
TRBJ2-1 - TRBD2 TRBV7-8 TGTGCCAGCAGCTTCTCCGGGACTAGCGGTGGTGAGCAGTTCTTC CASSFSGTSGGEQFF
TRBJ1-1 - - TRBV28 TGTGCCAGCCTCCCCCTCCTTGGCAGGGAGAACACTGAAGCTTTCTTT CASLPLLGRENTEAFF
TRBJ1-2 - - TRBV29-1 TGCAGCGTTGGACAGGAGTATGGCTACACCTTC CSVGQEYGYTF
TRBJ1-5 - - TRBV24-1 TGTGCCACCAGTGATTCCGGTTTCCAGCCCCAGCATTTT CATSDSGFQPQHF
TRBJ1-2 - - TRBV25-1 TGTGCCAGCAGTGAGATGGATAAGGACAGACTATTTAACTATGGCTACACCTTC CASSEMDKDRLFNYGYTF
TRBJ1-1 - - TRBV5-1 TGCGCCAGCAGCTTGTGGGGGCAGCAGAACACTGAAGCTTTCTTT CASSLWGQQNTEAFF
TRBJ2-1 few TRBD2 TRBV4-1 TGCGCCAGCAGCCAAGATCCGAGCGGACTAGCGGGAATCAATGAGCAGTTCTTC CASSQDPSGLAGINEQFF
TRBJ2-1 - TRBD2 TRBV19 TGTGCCAGTAGTATTTTAGCGGGGCCTAATGAGCAGTTCTTC CASSILAGPNEQFF
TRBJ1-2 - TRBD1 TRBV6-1 TGTGCCAGCAGTGAGGAGACAGGGCCCCCTTTGTTTGACGGCTACACCTTC CASSEETGPPLFDGYTF
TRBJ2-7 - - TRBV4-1 TGCGCCAGCAGTCATACTTCTAGTGGACACTACGAGCAGTACTTC CASSHTSSGHYEQYF
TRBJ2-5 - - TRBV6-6 TGTGCCAGCAGTTACTACTCGGAGGCCACAGGGAACTTC CASSYYSEATGNF
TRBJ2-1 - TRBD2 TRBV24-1 TGTGCCACCAGTGAGGCTAGCGGGAATCTGAATGAGCAGTTCTTC CATSEASGNLNEQFF
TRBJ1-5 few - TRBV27 TGTGCCAGCAGTGCAGGGTCGGTCCAGCCCCAGCATTTT CASSAGSVQPQHF
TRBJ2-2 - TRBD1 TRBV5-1 TGCGCCAGCAGCTTAATAGGACAGGGGGCCGGGGAGCTGTTTTTT CASSLIGQGAGELFF
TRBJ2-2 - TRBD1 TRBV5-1 TGCGCCAGTGAGGGACAGGGAAACACCGGGGAGCTGTTTTTT CASEGQGNTGELFF
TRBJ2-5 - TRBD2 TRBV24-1 TGTGCCACCAGCTCGGGGGGAATAGAGACCCAGTACTTC CATSSGGIETQYF
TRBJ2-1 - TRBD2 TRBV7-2 TGTGCCAGCAGCTCGGTAGCGGGGGAATACAATGAGCAGTTCTTC CASSSVAGEYNEQFF
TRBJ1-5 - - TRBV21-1 TGTGCCAGCAGCAAAGTCATGGGACAGGGTGTTCAGCCCCAGCATTTT CASSKVMGQGVQPQHF
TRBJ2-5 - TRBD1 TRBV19 TGTGCCAGTAGCAGCCGGGACAGGGGGCAAGAGACCCAGTACTTC CASSSRDRGQETQYF
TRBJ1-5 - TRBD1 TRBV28 TGTGCCAGCAGCCGGGACAGGGGAAATCAGCCCCAGCATTTT CASSRDRGNQPQHF
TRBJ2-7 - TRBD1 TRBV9 TGTGCCAGCAGCCCCCGGGACAGGGTTTTCGACGAGCAGTACTTC CASSPRDRVFDEQYF
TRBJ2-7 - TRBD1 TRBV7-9 TGTGCCAGCAGCCCAGTCCGGGACAGGGATACCTACGAGCAGTACTTC CASSPVRDRDTYEQYF
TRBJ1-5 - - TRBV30 TGTGCCTGGAGTGTAAACAGGGTCAATCAGCCCCAGCATTTT CAWSVNRVNQPQHF
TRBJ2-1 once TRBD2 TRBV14 TGTGCCAGCAGCCAAGTAGGCCTAGCGGCTTACAATGAGCAGTTCTTC CASSQVGLAAYNEQFF
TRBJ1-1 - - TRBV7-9 TGTGCCAGCAGCTTGATCGCAGGGAACACTGAAGCTTTCTTT CASSLIAGNTEAFF
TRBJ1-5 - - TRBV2 TGTGCCAGCAGTGTGGCAGGGGGCAATCAGCCCCAGCATTTT CASSVAGGNQPQHF
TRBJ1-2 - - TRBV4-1 TGCGCCAGCAGCCCACAACAGGGACGGTATGGCTACACCTTC CASSPQQGRYGYTF
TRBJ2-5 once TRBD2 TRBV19 TGTGCCAGTAGTAGTCAAAGGGGCGCGGGAGGAGAGACCCAGTACTTC CASSSQRGAGGETQYF
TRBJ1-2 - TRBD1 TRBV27 TGTGCCAGCAGTAAATACAGGGGGACTCAAGCTAACTATGGCTACACCTTC CASSKYRGTQANYGYTF
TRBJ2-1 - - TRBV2 TGTGCCACCGCGGGGATACAGGACTCCTACAATGAGCAGTTCTTC CATAGIQDSYNEQFF
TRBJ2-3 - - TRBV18 TGTGCCAGCTCACCATCCGGGAGATACACAGATACGCAGTATTTT CASSPSGRYTDTQYF
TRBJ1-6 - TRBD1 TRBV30 TGTGCCTGGAGAGTACAGGGGGCTTCCTATAATTCACCCCTCCACTTT CAWRVQGASYNSPLHF
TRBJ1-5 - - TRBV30 TGTGCCTGGAGTAAGACGACAGACAATCAGCCCCAGCATTTT CAWSKTTDNQPQHF
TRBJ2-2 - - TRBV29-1 TGCAGCGTTGAAACGGGAGCCGGGGAGCTGTTTTTT CSVETGAGELFF
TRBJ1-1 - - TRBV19 TGTGCCAGTACCTGGAGTATGAACACTGAAGCTTTCTTT CASTWSMNTEAFF
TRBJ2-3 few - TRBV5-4 TGTGCCAGCAGCTTGAAGGGAGGAGCAGATACGCAGTATTTT CASSLKGGADTQYF
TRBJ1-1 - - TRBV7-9 TGTGCCAGCAGCCAAAACGGTGAAGCTTTCTTT CASSQNGEAFF
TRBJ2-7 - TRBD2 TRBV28 TGTGCCAGCAGTTTATGGGGACTAGCTTCCTCCGAGCAGTACTTC CASSLWGLASSEQYF
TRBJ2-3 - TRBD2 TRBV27 TGTGCCAGCAGTTTTCACGGACTAGCGGGTTCCGGAGATACGCAGTATTTT CASSFHGLAGSGDTQYF
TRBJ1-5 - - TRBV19 TGTGCCAGTAGTCGACAGCATAATCAGCCCCAGCATTTT CASSRQHNQPQHF
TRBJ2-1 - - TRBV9 TGTGCCAGCAGCGTAGAGCCCCCTAGCCACAGTTACAATGAGCAGTTCTTC CASSVEPPSHSYNEQFF
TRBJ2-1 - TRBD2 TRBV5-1 TGCGCCAGCAGCTGGACTAGCGGACCCTTTTACAATGAGCAGTTCTTC CASSWTSGPFYNEQFF
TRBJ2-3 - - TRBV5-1 TGCGCCAGCAGCACAAGCGGCAGCACAGATACGCAGTATTTT CASSTSGSTDTQYF
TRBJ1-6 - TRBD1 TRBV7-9 TGTGCCAGCAGCACCATCGACAGGGCGCTTAATTCACCCCTCCACTTT CASSTIDRALNSPLHF
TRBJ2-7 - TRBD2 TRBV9 TGTGCCAGCAGCGTAGGGTTCGGCGGGAGAAGGGCCTACGAGCAGTACTTC CASSVGFGGRRAYEQYF
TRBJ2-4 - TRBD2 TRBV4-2 TGTGCCAGCAGCCAAGAGAGGACTAGCTCAGTAAACATTCAGTACTTC CASSQERTSSVNIQYF
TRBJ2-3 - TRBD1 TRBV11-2 TGTGCCAGCAGCCGAATCCCCGGACAGGGAGTGATGACAGATACGCAGTATTTT CASSRIPGQGVMTDTQYF
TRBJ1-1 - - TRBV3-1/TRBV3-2 TGTGCCAGCAGCCTTAAGACTGGAGAGGCGGGAGCTTTCTTT CASSLKTGEAGAFF
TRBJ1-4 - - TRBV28 TGTGCCAGCAGCCCCACGGGACTCCTTAATGAAAAACTGTTTTTT CASSPTGLLNEKLFF
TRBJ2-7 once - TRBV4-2 TGTGCCAGCAGCCAAGGAACCTGGCGGAACCACGAGCAGTACTTC CASSQGTWRNHEQYF
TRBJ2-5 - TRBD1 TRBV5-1 TGCGCCAGCAGCTCGACAGGGTGGGAGACCCAGTACTTC CASSSTGWETQYF
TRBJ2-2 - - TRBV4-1 TGCGCCAGCAGCCACCGTGGCCACGGGGAGCTGTTTTTT CASSHRGHGELFF
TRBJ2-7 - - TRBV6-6 TGTGCCAGCAGTCCCCTTACCCGGGGATCCGGTGGATACGAGCAGTACTTC CASSPLTRGSGGYEQYF
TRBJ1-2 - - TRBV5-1 TGCGCCAGCAGCTTCGGGGTATCAACGACTTATGGCTACACCTTC CASSFGVSTTYGYTF
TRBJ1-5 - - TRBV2 TGTGCCAGCAGTGAACGAACGTCTACGGCGGCCCAGCATTTT CASSERTSTAAQHF
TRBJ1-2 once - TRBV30 TGTGCCTGGAGCCCGGGATCGGGCTACACCTTC CAWSPGSGYTF
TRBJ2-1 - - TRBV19 TGTGCCAGTAGTATAAGAGGAATAGCGAACTCCTACAATGAGCAGTTCTTC CASSIRGIANSYNEQFF